The rows below give T cell receptor beta chains drawn from one sample of a study of CD8 T cells in Susac syndrome. Via MiXCR, TCRdb re-called the immunoSEQ multiplex PCR reads, giving one row per CDR3 protein. In the table there are about 130,000 distinct CDR3 sequences, about 93% of which are singletons. Sequencing used CD8+ T cells from PBMCs. All receptors come from a human donor with multiple sclerosis. Each CDR3 is given with its conserved first and last residue. D genes are given only for firm matches. The size field is filled for only some rows; it gives once, few, many or a size class.

once,TRBJ2-1,TRBD2,TRBV5-6,CASSHGTRTYNEQFF,TGTGCCAGCAGCCACGGGACTAGAACATACAATGAGCAGTTCTTC
.,TRBJ2-6,.,TRBV12-3/TRBV12-4,CASSPLAGFGANVLTF,TGTGCCAGCAGTCCCCTAGCCGGCTTTGGGGCCAACGTCCTGACTTTC
.,TRBJ2-4,TRBD1,TRBV4-1,CASSPRTGELSNIQYF,TGCGCCAGCAGCCCCCGGACAGGGGAGCTGTCAAACATTCAGTACTTC
once,TRBJ1-1,.,TRBV28,CASSYTQRVEANTEAFF,TGTGCCAGCAGTTACACCCAGAGGGTGGAAGCGAACACTGAAGCTTTCTTT
.,TRBJ2-7,.,TRBV13,CASSSRLNRDEQYF,TGTGCCAGCAGCAGCCGGCTCAACCGCGACGAGCAGTACTTC
few,TRBJ2-5,.,TRBV6-2/TRBV6-3,CASSYQETQYF,TGTGCCAGCAGTTACCAAGAGACCCAGTACTTC
.,TRBJ2-7,.,TRBV5-6,CASSFGRGYEQYF,TGTGCCAGCAGCTTCGGGCGGGGTTACGAGCAGTACTTC
.,TRBJ2-7,.,TRBV5-4,CASSVRENEQYF,TGTGCCAGCAGCGTCCGGGAAAACGAGCAGTACTTC
.,TRBJ1-2,TRBD1,TRBV29-1,CSVNTGTGDGYTF,TGCAGCGTTAACACCGGGACAGGGGATGGCTACACCTTC
.,TRBJ2-7,.,TRBV7-9,CASSYPLRHEQYF,TGTGCCAGCAGCTACCCTCTCCGTCACGAGCAGTACTTC
.,TRBJ2-6,.,TRBV29-1,CSARTVSGANVLTF,TGCAGCGCCCGGACAGTCTCTGGGGCCAACGTCCTGACTTTC
.,TRBJ1-5,.,TRBV7-9,CASNRDSSNQPQHF,TGTGCCAGCAACAGGGATTCAAGCAATCAGCCCCAGCATTTT
.,TRBJ2-4,.,TRBV7-2,CASRTQGDPIQYF,TGTGCCAGCAGAACGCAGGGCGATCCCATTCAGTACTTC
.,TRBJ1-2,TRBD1,TRBV2,CASFDRGYYGYTF,TGTGCCAGCTTTGACAGGGGCTACTATGGCTACACCTTC
.,TRBJ2-1,TRBD2,TRBV7-8,CASKELAGAYNEQFF,TGTGCCAGCAAGGAGCTAGCGGGAGCCTACAATGAGCAGTTCTTC
.,TRBJ2-7,.,TRBV6-5,CASRPHAGLSYEQYF,TGTGCCAGCAGACCCCACGCGGGGCTCTCCTACGAGCAGTACTTC
.,TRBJ2-7,TRBD1,TRBV6-5,CASSLQTGVYEQYF,TGTGCCAGCAGCCTCCAGACAGGGGTCTACGAGCAGTACTTC
.,TRBJ2-7,.,TRBV28,CASSLASSRSYEQYF,TGTGCCAGCAGTTTAGCGAGCAGCCGCTCCTACGAGCAGTACTTC
once,TRBJ2-2,.,TRBV5-1,CASLGTSPVELFF,TGCGCCAGCCTCGGGACATCACCGGTGGAGCTGTTTTTT
.,TRBJ1-2,.,TRBV7-8,CASSLGIDRNYGYTF,TGTGCCAGCAGCTTAGGGATAGACCGTAACTATGGCTACACCTTC
.,TRBJ2-2,.,TRBV27,CASSSAAGELFF,TGTGCCAGCAGTTCGGCCGCCGGGGAGCTGTTTTTT
.,TRBJ2-5,.,TRBV3-1,CASSPARDSPPETQYF,TGTGCCAGCAGCCCAGCCCGGGACTCCCCCCCGGAGACCCAGTACTTC
.,TRBJ2-6,.,TRBV7-8,CASRDSVSGANVLTF,TGTGCCAGCAGGGATAGCGTGTCTGGGGCCAACGTCCTGACTTTC
.,TRBJ2-1,.,TRBV20-1,CSARDRATYNEQFF,TGCAGTGCTAGAGATCGGGCTACCTACAATGAGCAGTTCTTC
.,TRBJ2-7,.,TRBV4-3,CASSQDEDVATYEQYF,TGCGCCAGCAGCCAAGATGAGGACGTCGCTACCTACGAGCAGTACTTC
.,TRBJ2-4,TRBD1,TRBV4-3,CASSQDRTGDKNIQYF,TGCGCCAGCAGCCAAGATAGGACAGGGGACAAAAACATTCAGTACTTC
.,TRBJ2-4,TRBD2,TRBV6-2/TRBV6-3,CASRAGDQNIQYF,TGTGCCAGCCGGGCGGGAGACCAAAACATTCAGTACTTC
.,TRBJ2-7,.,TRBV7-9,CASSQTASSGEQYF,TGTGCCAGCAGCCAGACGGCGTCAAGTGGGGAGCAGTACTTC
.,TRBJ2-7,TRBD2,TRBV19,CASSIGVAGGNEQYF,TGTGCCAGTAGTATTGGAGTAGCGGGAGGCAACGAGCAGTACTTC
.,TRBJ1-2,TRBD1,TRBV30,CAWHTGTGVDYGYTF,TGTGCCTGGCATACCGGGACAGGGGTGGACTATGGCTACACCTTC
.,TRBJ1-1,.,TRBV30,CAWTRETEAFF,TGTGCCTGGACTCGGGAAACTGAAGCTTTCTTT
once,TRBJ2-7,.,TRBV5-4,CASSSFQSYEQYF,TGTGCCAGCAGCTCCTTTCAGAGCTACGAGCAGTACTTC
once,TRBJ2-7,.,TRBV4-2,CASSQGLKYEQYF,TGTGCCAGCAGCCAAGGGCTGAAATACGAGCAGTACTTC
.,TRBJ2-2,TRBD1,TRBV10-3,CAISDDRVSGELFF,TGTGCCATCAGTGACGACAGGGTGTCCGGGGAGCTGTTTTTT
.,TRBJ2-5,.,TRBV29-1,CSVVLAYQETQYF,TGCAGCGTTGTGTTGGCATACCAAGAGACCCAGTACTTC
.,TRBJ2-5,.,TRBV3-1,CASTRDEVVRGQETQYF,TGTGCCAGCACCCGAGACGAGGTGGTGAGGGGGCAAGAGACCCAGTACTTC
.,TRBJ1-5,.,TRBV4-1,CASSQDSGGADQPQHF,TGCGCCAGCAGCCAAGATAGTGGGGGGGCGGATCAGCCCCAGCATTTT
.,TRBJ2-1,TRBD2,TRBV29-1,CSVEEGLVNNEQFF,TGCAGCGTTGAAGAGGGACTAGTAAACAATGAGCAGTTCTTC
.,TRBJ2-2,.,TRBV5-4,CASREGQTNTGELFF,TGTGCCAGCAGGGAGGGACAGACGAACACCGGGGAGCTGTTTTTT
.,TRBJ1-1,.,TRBV13,CASSFLKNTEAFF,TGTGCCAGCAGCTTTTTGAAGAACACTGAAGCTTTCTTT
.,TRBJ1-2,.,TRBV12-3/TRBV12-4,CASSLGPPGYGYTF,TGTGCCAGCAGTTTGGGACCGCCGGGCTATGGCTACACCTTC
.,TRBJ2-7,TRBD2,TRBV27,CASSDPGLAVEQYF,TGTGCCAGCAGTGACCCGGGACTAGCAGTCGAGCAGTACTTC
.,TRBJ2-7,.,TRBV27,CASSLAGPTYEQYF,TGTGCCAGCAGTTTAGCAGGACCCACCTACGAGCAGTACTTC
.,TRBJ2-3,.,TRBV6-4,CASSETAPDTQYF,TGTGCCAGCAGTGAGACAGCTCCAGATACGCAGTATTTT
.,TRBJ2-7,.,TRBV14,CASSQYQGAEQYF,TGTGCCAGCAGCCAATACCAGGGAGCCGAGCAGTACTTC
.,TRBJ2-3,.,TRBV13,CASTSGWRTDTQYF,TGTGCCAGCACCAGCGGTTGGAGGACAGATACGCAGTATTTT
once,TRBJ2-7,TRBD1,TRBV7-9,CASSPRQGPYEQYF,TGTGCCAGCAGCCCCCGACAGGGCCCCTACGAGCAGTACTTC
.,TRBJ1-2,.,TRBV12-3/TRBV12-4,CAFRDNLNGYTF,TGTGCCTTCCGAGACAATCTAAATGGCTACACCTTC
.,TRBJ1-1,.,TRBV16,CASSQSDNRLGTEAFF,TGTGCCAGCAGCCAATCGGATAACAGGCTGGGCACTGAAGCTTTCTTT
.,TRBJ2-2,.,TRBV7-2,CASSSDSGELFF,TGTGCCAGCAGCTCCGATTCCGGGGAGCTGTTTTTT
once,TRBJ1-6,.,TRBV30,CAWRVSSSYNSPLHF,TGTGCCTGGAGGGTCTCTAGCTCCTATAATTCACCCCTCCACTTT
.,TRBJ1-1,.,TRBV13,CASRYRLGGNTEAFF,TGTGCCAGCAGATACCGTTTAGGGGGGAACACTGAAGCTTTCTTT
.,TRBJ2-1,TRBD2,TRBV12-3/TRBV12-4,CASSPGLAGVEQFF,TGTGCCAGCAGTCCGGGACTAGCGGGAGTGGAGCAGTTCTTC
.,TRBJ2-3,.,TRBV29-1,CSVDQITDTQYF,TGCAGCGTTGATCAGATAACAGATACGCAGTATTTT
.,TRBJ2-5,.,TRBV7-9,CASGAPLDEYF,TGTGCCAGCGGCGCACCCCTGGACGAGTACTTC